The T cell receptor (beta chain) described here comes from a study of cytomegalovirus exposure and HLA in healthy donors. Study-level findings and limits: For TCR beta chains, V- and J-gene trimming was later linked to a missense DCLRE1C variant. Reports state that TCR beta sequences accurately predicted most subjects' HLA-A and HLA-B alleles. Reports showed the classifier diagnosing cytomegalovirus status with high specificity and sensitivity. Donors were assumed by presence/absence analyses to have roughly uniform sequencing depth.

The PCR employed 60 Vbeta primers together with 13 Jbeta primers. Clones were read by immunoSEQ multiplex PCR, and TCRdb kept only the in-frame ones, dropping some. There are about 160,000 clones in the sample; approximately 85% occur only once, and about 0.89% lies in the top ten. Germline V CDR1 and CDR2: GTSNPN, SVGIG (reference sequence). After removal of 2 bases from V and 7 bases from J, the junction contained 7 bases not matched to a gene. The CDR3 is made up of 14 amino acids. This clone has only a few counts. The antigen is unknown. The sequenced material came from PBMCs. V is TRBV30 and J is TRBJ2-3; 9 bases line up with TRBD2. This receptor was taken from a girl aged 2 to 9 in good health and CMV-seropositive. The CDR3 DNA is TGTGCCTGGAGTTTAGCGGGAGTTGGAAATACGCAGTATTTT. As protein: CAWSLAGVGNTQYF.